This T cell receptor beta chain was identified in a study of response to subunit inactivated influenza vaccine. Overall study results and limits: Each seasonal influenza vaccination, the authors suggested, recruits few new T cells.

This clonotype was detected many times. The antigen remains unidentified. Trimming left V 2 bases short and J 3 bases short, with 5 bases between. Per the germline V gene, CDR1 is SQVTM and CDR2 is ANQGSEA. CDR3 length: 11 residues. TCRdb recomputed calls from the RT-PCR reads with MiXCR, one row per CDR3 protein. The sample includes 650,000 to 800,000 distinct CDR3 sequences, approximately 13% of them seen just once. The V call is TRBV29-1, the J call TRBJ2-7; no clear D gene. The TCR was taken from a man aged 45-65 years who received an inactivated influenza vaccine. The specimen was PBMCs from blood, collected approximately 15 days before vaccination. This CDR3 is CSVEHLYEQYF. For the CDR3, the DNA is TGCAGCGTTGAACACCTCTACGAGCAGTACTTC.